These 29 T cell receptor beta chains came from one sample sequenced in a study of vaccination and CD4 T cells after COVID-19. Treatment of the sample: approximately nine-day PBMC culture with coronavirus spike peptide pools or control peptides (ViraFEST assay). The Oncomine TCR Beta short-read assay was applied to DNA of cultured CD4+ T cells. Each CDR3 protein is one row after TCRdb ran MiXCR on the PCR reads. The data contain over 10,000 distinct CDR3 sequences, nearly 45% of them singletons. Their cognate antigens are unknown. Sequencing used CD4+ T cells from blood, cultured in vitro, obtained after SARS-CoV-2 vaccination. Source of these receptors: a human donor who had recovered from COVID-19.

CDR3 nucleotides: TGCAGTGCCGATCCCCTTGGACTAGCGGGAGTCCAGACCCAGTACTTC. Protein sequence: CSADPLGLAGVQTQYF. The chain recombines TRBV20-1 with TRBJ2-5; 13 nucleotides match TRBD2. Trimming at V came to 6 bases and at J to 6 bases, leaving 13 bases not matched to a gene. CDR1 is DFQATT, CDR2 SNEGSKA, per germline (reference sequence). The CDR3 totals 16 residues.

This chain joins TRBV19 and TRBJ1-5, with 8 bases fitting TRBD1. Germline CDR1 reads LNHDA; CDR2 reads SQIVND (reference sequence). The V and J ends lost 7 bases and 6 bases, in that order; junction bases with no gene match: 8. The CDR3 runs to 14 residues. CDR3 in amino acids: CASTFTGGAQPQHF. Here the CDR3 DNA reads TGTGCCAGTACTTTCACAGGGGGAGCTCAGCCCCAGCATTTT.

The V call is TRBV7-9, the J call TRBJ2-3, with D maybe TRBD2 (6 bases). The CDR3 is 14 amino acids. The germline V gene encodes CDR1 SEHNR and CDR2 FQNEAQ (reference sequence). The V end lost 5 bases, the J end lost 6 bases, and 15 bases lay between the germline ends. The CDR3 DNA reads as TGTGCCAGCAGCCTAGGGACTGCCGGGGATACGCAGTATTTT. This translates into CASSLGTAGDTQYF.

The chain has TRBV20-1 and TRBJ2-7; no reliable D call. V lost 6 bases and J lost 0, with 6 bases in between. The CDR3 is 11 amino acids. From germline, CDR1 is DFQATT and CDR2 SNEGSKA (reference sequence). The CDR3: CSAADSYEQYF. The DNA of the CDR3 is TGCAGTGCCGCCGACTCCTACGAGCAGTACTTC.

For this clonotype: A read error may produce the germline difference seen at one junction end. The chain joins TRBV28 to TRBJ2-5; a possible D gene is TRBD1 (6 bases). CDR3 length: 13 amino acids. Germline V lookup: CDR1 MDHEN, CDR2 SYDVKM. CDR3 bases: TGTGCCGGCAGGAAAGGGGGAAAAGAGACCCAGTACTTC. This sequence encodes CAGRKGGKETQYF.

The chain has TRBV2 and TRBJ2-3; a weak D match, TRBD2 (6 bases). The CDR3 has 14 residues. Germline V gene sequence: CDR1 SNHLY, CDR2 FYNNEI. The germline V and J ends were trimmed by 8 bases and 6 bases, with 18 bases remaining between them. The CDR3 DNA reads TGTGCCAGCCATGCGGACGGGAGAGGTGATACGCAGTATTTT. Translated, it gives CASHADGRGDTQYF.

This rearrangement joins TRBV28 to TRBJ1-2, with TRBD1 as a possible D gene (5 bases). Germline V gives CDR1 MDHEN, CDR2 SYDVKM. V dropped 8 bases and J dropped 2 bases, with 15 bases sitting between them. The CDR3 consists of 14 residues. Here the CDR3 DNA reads TGTGCCAGCCTTAACCAAGGGACGAACTATGGCTACACCTTC. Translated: CASLNQGTNYGYTF.

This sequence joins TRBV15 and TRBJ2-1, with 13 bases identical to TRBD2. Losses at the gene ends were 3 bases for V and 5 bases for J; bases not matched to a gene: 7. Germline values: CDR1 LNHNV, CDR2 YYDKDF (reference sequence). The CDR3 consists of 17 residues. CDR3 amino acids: CATSRTTSGRANNEQFF. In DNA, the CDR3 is TGTGCCACCAGCAGGACCACTAGCGGGAGGGCCAACAATGAGCAGTTCTTC.

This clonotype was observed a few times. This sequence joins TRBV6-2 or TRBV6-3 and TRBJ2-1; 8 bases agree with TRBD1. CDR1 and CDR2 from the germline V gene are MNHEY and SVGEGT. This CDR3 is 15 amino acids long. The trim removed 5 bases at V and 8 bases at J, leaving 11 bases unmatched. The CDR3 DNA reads TGTGCCAGCAGTGACAGGGGCCCCTCTTCGGATGAGCAGTTCTTC. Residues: CASSDRGPSSDEQFF.

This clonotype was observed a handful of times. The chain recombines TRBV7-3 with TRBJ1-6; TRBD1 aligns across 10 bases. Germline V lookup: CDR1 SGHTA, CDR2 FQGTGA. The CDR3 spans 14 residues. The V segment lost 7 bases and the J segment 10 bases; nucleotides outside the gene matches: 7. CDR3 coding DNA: TGTGCCAGCATCTCCGGACAGGGGGGATCACCCCTCCACTTT. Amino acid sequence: CASISGQGGSPLHF.

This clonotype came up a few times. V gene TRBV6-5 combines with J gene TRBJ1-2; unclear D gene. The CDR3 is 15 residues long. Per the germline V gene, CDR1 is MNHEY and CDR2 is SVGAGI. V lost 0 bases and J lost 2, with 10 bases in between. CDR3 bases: TGTGCCAGCAGTTACTCCTATCCCGGAAACTATGGCTACACCTTC. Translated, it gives CASSYSYPGNYGYTF.

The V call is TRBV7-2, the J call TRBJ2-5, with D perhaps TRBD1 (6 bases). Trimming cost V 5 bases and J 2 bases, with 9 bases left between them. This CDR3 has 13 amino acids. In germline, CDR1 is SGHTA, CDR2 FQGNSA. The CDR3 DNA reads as TGTGCCAGCAGCCCCGACAGGCAAGAGACCCAGTACTTC. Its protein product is CASSPDRQETQYF.

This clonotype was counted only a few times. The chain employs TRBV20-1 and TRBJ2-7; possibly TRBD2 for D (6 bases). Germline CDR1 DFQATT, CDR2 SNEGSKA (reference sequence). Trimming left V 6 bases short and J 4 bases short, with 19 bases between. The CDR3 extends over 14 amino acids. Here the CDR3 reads CSAPTLERVYEQYF. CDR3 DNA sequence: TGCAGTGCCCCAACTCTCGAGCGGGTTTACGAGCAGTACTTC.

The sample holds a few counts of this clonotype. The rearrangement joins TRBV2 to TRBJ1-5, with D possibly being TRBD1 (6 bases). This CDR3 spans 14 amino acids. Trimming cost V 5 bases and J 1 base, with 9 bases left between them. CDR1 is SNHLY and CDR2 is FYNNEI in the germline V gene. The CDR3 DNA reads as TGTGCCAGCAGTCGGGACACCAGCAATCAGCCCCAGCATTTT. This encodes CASSRDTSNQPQHF.

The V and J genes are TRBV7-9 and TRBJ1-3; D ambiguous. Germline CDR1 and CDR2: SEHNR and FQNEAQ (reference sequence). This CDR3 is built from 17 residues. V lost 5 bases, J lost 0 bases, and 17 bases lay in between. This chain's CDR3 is CASSPGLSISSGNTIYF. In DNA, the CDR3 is TGTGCCAGCAGCCCAGGACTGTCAATTAGCTCTGGAAACACCATATATTTT. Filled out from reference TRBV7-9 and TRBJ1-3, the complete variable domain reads DTGVSQNPRHKITKRGQNVTFRCDPISEHNRLYWYRQTLGQGPEFLTYFQNEAQLEKSRLLSDRFSAERPKGSFSTLEIQRTEQGDSAMYLCASSPGLSISSGNTIYFGEGSWLTVV.

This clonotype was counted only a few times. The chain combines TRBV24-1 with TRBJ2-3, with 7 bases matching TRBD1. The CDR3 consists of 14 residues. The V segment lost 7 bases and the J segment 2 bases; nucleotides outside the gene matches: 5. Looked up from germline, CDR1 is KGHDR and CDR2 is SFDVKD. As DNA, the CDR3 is TGTGCCACCAGCCGGACAGGCCTCACAGATACGCAGTATTTT. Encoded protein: CATSRTGLTDTQYF.

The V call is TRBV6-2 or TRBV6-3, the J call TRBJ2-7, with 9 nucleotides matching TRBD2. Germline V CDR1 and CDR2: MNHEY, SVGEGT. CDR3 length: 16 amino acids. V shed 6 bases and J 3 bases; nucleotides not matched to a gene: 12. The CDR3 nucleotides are TGTGCCAGCAGCACGCTGCGACTAGCGGACCACTACGAGCAGTACTTC. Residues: CASSTLRLADHYEQYF.

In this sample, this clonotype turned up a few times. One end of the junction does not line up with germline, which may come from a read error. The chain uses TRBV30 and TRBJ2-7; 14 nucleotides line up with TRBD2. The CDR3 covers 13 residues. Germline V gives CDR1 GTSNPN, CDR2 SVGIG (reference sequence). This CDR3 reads CAWGTSGSYEQYF. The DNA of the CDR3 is TGTGCCTGGGGGACTAGCGGGAGCTACGAGCAGTACTTT.

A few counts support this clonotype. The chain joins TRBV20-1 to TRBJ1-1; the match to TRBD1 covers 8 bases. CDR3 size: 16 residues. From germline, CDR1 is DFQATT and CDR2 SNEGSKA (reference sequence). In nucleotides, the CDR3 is TGCAGACCCCAACAGGGGGTACCTTCTCGGAACACTGAAGCTTTCTTT. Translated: CRPQQGVPSRNTEAFF.

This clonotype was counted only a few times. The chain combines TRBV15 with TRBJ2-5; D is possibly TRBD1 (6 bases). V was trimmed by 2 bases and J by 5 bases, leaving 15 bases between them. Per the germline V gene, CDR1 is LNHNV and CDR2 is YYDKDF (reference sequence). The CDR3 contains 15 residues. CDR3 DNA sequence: TGTGCCACCAGCAGATTGGGGGCCGGAGTTGAGACCCAGTACTTC. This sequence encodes CATSRLGAGVETQYF. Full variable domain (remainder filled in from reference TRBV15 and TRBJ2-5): DAMVIQNPRYQVTQFGKPVTLSCSQTLNHNVMYWYQQKSSQAPKLLFHYYDKDFNNEADTPDNFQSRRPNTSFCFLDIRSPGLGDTAMYLCATSRLGAGVETQYFGPGTRLLVL.

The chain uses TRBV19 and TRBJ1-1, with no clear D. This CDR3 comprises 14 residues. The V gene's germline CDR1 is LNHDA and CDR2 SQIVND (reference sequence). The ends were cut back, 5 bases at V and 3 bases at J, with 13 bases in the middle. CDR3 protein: CASSRGRRDTEAFF. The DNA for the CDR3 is TGTGCCAGTAGTCGCGGGCGTCGGGACACTGAAGCTTTCTTT. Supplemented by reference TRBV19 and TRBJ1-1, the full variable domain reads DGGITQSPKYLFRKEGQNVTLSCEQNLNHDAMYWYRQDPGQGLRLIYYSQIVNDFQKGDIAEGYSVSREKKESFPLTVTSAQKNPTAFYLCASSRGRRDTEAFFGQGTRLTVV.

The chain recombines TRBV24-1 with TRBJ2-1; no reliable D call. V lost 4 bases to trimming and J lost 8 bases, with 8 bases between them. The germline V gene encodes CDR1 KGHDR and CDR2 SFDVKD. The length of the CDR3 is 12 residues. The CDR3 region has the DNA TGTGCCACCAGTGACCCAACTGATGAGCAGTTCTTC. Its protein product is CATSDPTDEQFF.

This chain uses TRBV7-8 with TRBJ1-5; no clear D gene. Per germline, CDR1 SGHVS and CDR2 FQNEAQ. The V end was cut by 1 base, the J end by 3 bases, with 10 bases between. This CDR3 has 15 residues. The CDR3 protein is CASSLGGRDNQPQHF. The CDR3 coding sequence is TGTGCCAGCAGCTTAGGAGGGCGGGACAATCAGCCCCAGCATTTT.

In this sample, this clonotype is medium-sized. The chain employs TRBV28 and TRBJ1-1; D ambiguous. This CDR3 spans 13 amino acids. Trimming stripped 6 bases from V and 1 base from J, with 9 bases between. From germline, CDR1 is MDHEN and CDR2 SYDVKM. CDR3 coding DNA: TGTGCCAGCAGGTTGGACGGGAACACTGAAGCTTTCTTT. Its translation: CASRLDGNTEAFF.

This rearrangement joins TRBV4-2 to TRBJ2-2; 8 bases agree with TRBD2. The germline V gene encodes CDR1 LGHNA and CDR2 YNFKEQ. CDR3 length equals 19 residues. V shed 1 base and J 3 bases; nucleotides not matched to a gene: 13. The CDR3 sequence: CASSQVLPAGASYTGELFF. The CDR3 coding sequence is TGTGCCAGCAGCCAAGTTTTGCCAGCGGGAGCGTCGTACACCGGGGAGCTGTTTTTT.

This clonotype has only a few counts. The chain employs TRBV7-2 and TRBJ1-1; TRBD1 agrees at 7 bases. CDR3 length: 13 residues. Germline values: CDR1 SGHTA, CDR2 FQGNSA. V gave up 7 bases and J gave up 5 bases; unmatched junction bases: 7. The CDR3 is CASTQGGGTEAFF. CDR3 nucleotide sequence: TGTGCCAGCACCCAGGGGGGGGGAACTGAAGCTTTCTTT.

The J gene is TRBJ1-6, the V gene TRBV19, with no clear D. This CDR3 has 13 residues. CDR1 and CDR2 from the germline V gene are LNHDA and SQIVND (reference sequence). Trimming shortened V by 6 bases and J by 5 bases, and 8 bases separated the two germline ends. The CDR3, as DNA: TGTGCCAGTAGGGAGCAGAATAATTCACCCCTCCACTTT. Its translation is CASREQNNSPLHF.

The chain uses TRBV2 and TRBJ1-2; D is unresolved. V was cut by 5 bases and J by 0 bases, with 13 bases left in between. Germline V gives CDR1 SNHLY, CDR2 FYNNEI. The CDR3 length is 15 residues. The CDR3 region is CASSYDRKANYGYTF. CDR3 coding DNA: TGTGCCAGCAGTTATGACCGGAAAGCTAACTATGGCTACACCTTC. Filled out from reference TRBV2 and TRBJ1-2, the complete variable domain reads EPEVTQTPSHQVTQMGQEVILRCVPISNHLYFYWYRQILGQKVEFLVSFYNNEISEKSEIFDDQFSVERPDGSNFTLKIRSTKLEDSAMYFCASSYDRKANYGYTFGSGTRLTVV.

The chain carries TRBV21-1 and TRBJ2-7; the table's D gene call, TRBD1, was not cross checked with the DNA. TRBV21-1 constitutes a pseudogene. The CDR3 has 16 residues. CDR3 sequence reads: CASSKYDRVIWYEQYF. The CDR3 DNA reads TGTGCCAGCAGCAAATACGACAGGGTCATTTGGTACGAGCAGTACTTC.